The 11 T cell receptor beta chains reported below all come from one sample, sequenced in a study of T cells in Graves' hyperthyroidism and ophthalmopathy. RNA transcripts provided the source from which TCR beta CDR3 regions were amplified. Initially, a first-round RT-PCR of the TCR CDR3 employed the HTBI primer set. TCRdb reprocessed the multiplex PCR reads via MiXCR and lists one record per CDR3 protein. Of fewer than 750,000 distinct CDR3 sequences in the sample, roughly 46% were seen once. The sample was peripheral blood or thyroid tissue (not recorded which). The receptor set was obtained from a woman between 18 and 29 years old with Graves' hyperthyroidism.

V usage is TRBV20-1 and J usage is TRBJ1-2; D may be TRBD1 (5 bases). V lost 0 bases, J lost 4 bases, and 12 bases lay in between. This CDR3 spans 14 amino acids. Germline V CDR1 and CDR2: DFQATT, SNEGSKA (reference sequence). CDR3: CSARDLRGTYGYTF. The CDR3 nucleotides read TGCAGTGCTAGAGATCTTCGGGGGACCTATGGCTACACCTTC.

Regarding this clonotype: The limits of the CDR3 on the DNA are not certain, so only TCRdb's listed CDR3 is given. The gene calls are TRBV10-3 and TRBJ2-7. The CDR3 totals 22 residues, both ends included. Germline CDR1 reads ENHRY; CDR2 reads SYGVKD. CDR3 in amino acids: CAISESTMKGRSNYGYTFEQYF.

The V and J genes are TRBV2 and TRBJ2-5; maybe TRBD2 (6 bases). V was trimmed by 3 bases and J by 4 bases, leaving 9 bases between them. CDR3 size: 13 residues. From germline, CDR1 is SNHLY and CDR2 FYNNEI. CDR3 in amino acids: CASSDRAGETQYF. CDR3 DNA: TGTGCCAGCAGTGACCGAGCGGGAGAGACCCAGTACTTC.

This clonotype has ten or more counts. The genes are TRBV12-3 or TRBV12-4 and TRBJ2-7; D gene unclear. This CDR3 contains 15 residues. Trimming pared 2 bases from V and 5 bases from J, leaving 16 bases between. The CDR3 nucleotides read TGTGCCAGCAGTTTACGTCCCTCAACCCGCCACGAGCAGTACTTC. It encodes CASSLRPSTRHEQYF.

V and J are TRBV7-2 and TRBJ2-7; D is uncertain. The DNA end is more similar to TRBJ2-1, so the J call may be wrong. Per the germline V gene, CDR1 is SGHTA and CDR2 is FQGNSA. The CDR3 sequence is 12 residues long. The CDR3 is CASSRHYNEQFF. For the CDR3, the DNA is TGTGCCAGCAGCCGACACTACAATGAGCAGTTCTTC.

This clonotype was detected ten times or more. The chain links TRBV5-1 to TRBJ1-1; D gene uncertain. Germline CDR1 is SGHRS and CDR2 is YFSETQ. V was trimmed by 0 bases and J by 7 bases, leaving 10 bases between them. There are 13 residues in the CDR3. The CDR3, as DNA: TGCGCCAGCAGCTTGGGACAAGAATTTGAAGCTTTCTTT. It encodes CASSLGQEFEAFF.

The table lists this clonotype with many counts. The V call is TRBV2, the J call TRBJ2-7, with TRBD1 identical over 9 bases. From germline, CDR1 is SNHLY and CDR2 FYNNEI. The CDR3 has 14 residues. V lost 4 bases and J lost 7; bases outside the gene matches: 8. CDR3 sequence reads: CASSARDRVSEQYF. CDR3 sequence (DNA): TGTGCCAGCAGTGCCCGGGACAGGGTGTCAGAGCAGTACTTC.

This clonotype was found many times. The CDR3 region is CASSPDREANYGYTF. CDR3 nucleotides: TGTGCCAGCAGCCCGGACAGGGAGGCTAACTATGGCTACACCTTC. V usage is TRBV5-8 and J usage is TRBJ1-2; 8 bases line up with TRBD1. In germline, CDR1 is SGHTS, CDR2 YDEGEE. Germline trimming cut 4 bases from V and 0 bases from J; bases unmatched to any gene: 5. The CDR3 length is 15 residues.

The chain carries TRBV19 and TRBJ1-6; TRBD1 aligns across 8 bases. Germline V gene lookup returns CDR1 LNHDA and CDR2 SQIVND (reference sequence). The CDR3 runs 15 residues. The V gene end was trimmed by 4 bases and the J gene end by 10 bases; junction bases not matched to a gene: 9. CDR3 nucleotides: TGTGCCAGTAGTACGCCAGGACAGGGTGGATCACCCCTCCACTTT. As protein: CASSTPGQGGSPLHF.

This clonotype was counted many times. This chain connects TRBV12-3 or TRBV12-4 to TRBJ2-6; D call uncertain. The CDR3 is made up of 14 amino acids. The germline V and J ends were trimmed by 5 bases and 2 bases, with 7 bases remaining between them. This CDR3 reads CASSPRTGANVLTF. The CDR3 DNA reads as TGTGCCAGCAGTCCGCGGACTGGGGCCAACGTCCTGACTTTC.

This clonotype was recorded at least ten times. J is TRBJ1-1 and V is TRBV24-1, with D tentatively TRBD1 (5 bases). V lost 4 bases and J 0 bases, leaving 8 bases between the germline ends. The CDR3 is made up of 14 amino acids. The germline gives CDR1 KGHDR, CDR2 SFDVKD. In DNA form, the CDR3 reads TGTGCCACCAGTGAAGGGACGGTGAACACTGAAGCTTTCTTT. It codes for CATSEGTVNTEAFF.